This entry is about one TCR beta chain. Its antigen is undetermined. This sample was included in a study of shared clonotypes between healthy human individuals. Study-wide results and caveats: Naive CD4 clonotypes were shared across several donors at 5% to 6%. The study generally estimated greater richness for naive than memory subsets.

Sorted-subset replicate PCRs used about 0.2 ug DNA, approximately 30,000 T cell genomes. Here immunoSEQ multiplex PCR was the method, and the copy in TCRdb shows in-frame clones only, minus some. Among about 1.5 million clones, 95% to 99% were seen once, and the ten largest hold around 0.45%. The CDR3 extends over 13 amino acids. Trimming stripped 4 bases from V and 1 base from J, with 6 bases between. Germline V gene lookup returns CDR1 LNHDA and CDR2 SQIVND (reference sequence). Sample: naive CD4+ T cells sorted from blood. Subset here: CD45RA+ positively selected. This TCR came from a man aged 30 to 45 in good health. This chain joins TRBV19 and TRBJ2-3; D uncertain. The CDR3 DNA sequence: TGTGCCAGTAGTAATCTTCGCACAGATACGCAGTATTTT. Translating it yields CASSNLRTDTQYF.